This entry lists 28 T cell receptor beta chains sequenced from one sample in a study of T-cell memory formation after mild COVID-19 (dated by TCRdb to the early 2020s). Library method: 5' RACE. Data came from an Illumina NovaSeq 6000. TCRdb itself trimmed the public reads at Q25 with fastp, ran MiXCR and retained productive beta chains. Entries that share a CDR3 protein sequence are merged under the most common genes and DNA. The sample table lists a few hundred thousand distinct CDR3 sequences, 13% to 15% of them with a count of one. The ten largest clones represent around 23% of the sample. Sequencing used PBMCs or a T cell subset sorted from them (not recorded which). All receptors come from a man aged 18 to 29 who had mild COVID-19 (a few samples of this study predate the infection). The sample titles of this study are shuffled in the database, so cell type and time point are left out; the donor was told from shared clones.

Ten or more counts support this clonotype. The chain links TRBV20-1 to TRBJ2-4, with TRBD2 matching 7 bases. The CDR3 contains 11 residues. CDR1 and CDR2 from the germline V gene are DFQATT and SNEGSKA (reference sequence). J gave up 7 bases and V 3 bases, and 0 bases lay outside the gene matches. In nucleotides, the CDR3 is TGCAGTGCTAGGGGGGGGAACATTCAGTACTTC. Amino acids: CSARGGNIQYF.

The chain combines TRBV5-1 with TRBJ2-2, with D perhaps matching TRBD1 (6 bases). Germline V lookup: CDR1 SGHRS, CDR2 YFSETQ. The CDR3 totals 15 residues. Trimming shortened V by 4 bases and J by 6 bases, and 16 bases separated the two germline ends. CDR3 region: CASSPPRGEAGELFF. The DNA for the CDR3 is TGCGCCAGCAGCCCGCCCAGGGGAGAAGCCGGGGAGCTGTTTTTT. Full variable domain (outside the CDR3, taken from reference TRBV5-1 and TRBJ2-2): KAGVTQTPRYLIKTRGQQVTLSCSPISGHRSVSWYQQTPGQGLQFLFEYFSETQRNKGNFPGRFSGRQFSNSRSEMNVSTLELGDSALYLCASSPPRGEAGELFFGEGSRLTVL.

This clonotype was counted only a few times. The chain joins TRBV21-1 to TRBJ2-3. TRBV21-1 is assigned pseudogene status. CDR3 length: 14 amino acids. The CDR3 DNA reads as TGTGCCAGCAGCAAAGCCCTTTACCCAGATACGCAGTATTTT. Translating gives CASSKALYPDTQYF.

This clonotype was observed a few times. V is TRBV7-2 and J is TRBJ1-1; 8 bases are a match to TRBD1. Looked up from germline, CDR1 is SGHTA and CDR2 is FQGNSA. This CDR3 is 15 amino acids long. Germline trimming cut 1 base from V and 11 bases from J; bases unmatched to any gene: 12. The CDR3 sequence: CASSLGHPGQASAFF. CDR3 DNA: TGTGCCAGCAGCTTAGGGCACCCGGGACAGGCTTCGGCTTTCTTT.

This clonotype was found a few times. V is TRBV20-1 and J is TRBJ1-1; D is perhaps TRBD1 (5 bases). Germline lookup yields CDR1 DFQATT and CDR2 SNEGSKA (reference sequence). The CDR3 is 19 amino acids. The ends were cut back, 1 base at V and 4 bases at J, with 28 bases in the middle. In DNA, the CDR3 is TGCAGTGCTAGAGTGTTAGACAGAAGGGACGCGTATTTGGGCACTGAAGCTTTCTTT. It encodes CSARVLDRRDAYLGTEAFF.

The chain is built from TRBV2 and TRBJ2-6; D possibly matches TRBD1 or TRBD2 (6 bases each). V lost 8 bases and J 0 bases, leaving 11 bases between the germline ends. Germline-derived CDR1 and CDR2 are SNHLY and FYNNEI. The CDR3 has 15 residues. The CDR3, as DNA: TGTGCCAGCCGCACGGGGGCCTCTGGGGCCAACGTCCTGACTTTC. Its protein product is CASRTGASGANVLTF.

This clonotype was detected ten times or more. The chain combines TRBV27 with TRBJ1-1, with 7 positions matching TRBD1. The CDR3 is made up of 15 amino acids. Trimming removed 1 base from V and 5 bases from J; junction bases left unmatched: 7. From germline, CDR1 is MNHEY and CDR2 SMNVEV (reference sequence). CDR3 sequence reads: CASSLFTGVETEAFF. DNA for the CDR3: TGTGCCAGCAGTTTATTTACAGGGGTGGAAACTGAAGCTTTCTTT.

Only a few counts were recorded for this clonotype. V is TRBV29-1 and J is TRBJ2-7; D may match TRBD1 or TRBD2 (5 bases each). This CDR3 comprises 14 residues. The V end lost 3 bases, the J end lost 2 bases, and 14 bases lay between the germline ends. Germline CDR1 is SQVTM and CDR2 is ANQGSEA. The CDR3 region is CSVEWKGDPYEQYV. The CDR3 DNA sequence: TGCAGCGTTGAGTGGAAAGGGGACCCCTACGAGCAGTACGTC.

The chain is built from TRBV4-1 and TRBJ2-5; D not certain. V was cut by 0 bases and J by 5 bases, with 10 bases left in between. Germline V gives CDR1 MGHRA, CDR2 YSYEKL. This CDR3 comprises 14 residues. In nucleotides, the CDR3 is TGCGCCAGCAGCCAAGATCGCGGTTTGGAGACCCAGTACTTC. This gives the protein CASSQDRGLETQYF.

The CDR3 DNA follows: TGTGCCAGCAGGACGGATTCATCGCAGTATTTT. Protein product: CASRTDSSQYF. The V gene is TRBV28, the J gene TRBJ2-3, with D unresolved. Germline V gene sequence: CDR1 MDHEN, CDR2 SYDVKM. The CDR3 is made up of 11 amino acids. The germline V and J ends were trimmed by 6 bases and 10 bases, with 11 bases remaining between them.

This clonotype was seen a handful of times. The chain combines TRBV20-1 with TRBJ2-5, with a tentative D call TRBD1 (6 bases). The CDR3 has 13 amino acids. From germline, CDR1 is DFQATT and CDR2 SNEGSKA (reference sequence). Trimming took 3 bases from V and 6 from J, leaving 14 bases between them. The CDR3, as DNA: TGCAGTGCTAGTCAGGGGCCGGTAAAGACCCAGTACTTC. Protein: CSASQGPVKTQYF.

This clonotype was counted many times. The J gene is TRBJ1-5, the V gene TRBV5-1; 9 nucleotides match TRBD1. V dropped 2 bases and J dropped 4; count of bases not matched to a gene: 4. The germline gives CDR1 SGHRS, CDR2 YFSETQ. CDR3 length equals 15 residues. CDR3 sequence: CASSFGDRANQPQHF. DNA of the CDR3: TGCGCCAGCAGCTTCGGGGACAGGGCAAATCAGCCCCAGCATTTT. Full variable domain (missing parts from reference TRBV5-1 and TRBJ1-5): KAGVTQTPRYLIKTRGQQVTLSCSPISGHRSVSWYQQTPGQGLQFLFEYFSETQRNKGNFPGRFSGRQFSNSRSEMNVSTLELGDSALYLCASSFGDRANQPQHFGDGTRLSIL.

At least ten counts were recorded for this clonotype. The chain recombines TRBV7-9 with TRBJ2-7; D is unclear. CDR3 length: 12 amino acids. From germline, CDR1 is SEHNR and CDR2 FQNEAQ (reference sequence). The V and J ends lost 4 bases and 0 bases respectively, with 4 bases between them. CDR3 region: CASSWSSYEQYF. The CDR3 nucleotides read TGTGCCAGCAGCTGGAGCTCCTACGAGCAGTACTTC.

Only a few counts were recorded for this clonotype. The rearrangement joins TRBV7-8 to TRBJ1-1; D gene uncertain. CDR1 is SGHVS and CDR2 is FQNEAQ in the germline V gene. V was clipped by 4 bases and J by 4 bases, with 10 bases between them. The CDR3 is 13 residues long. CDR3 amino acids: CASSSQSFTEAFF. As DNA, the CDR3 is TGTGCCAGCAGCTCCCAGTCTTTCACTGAAGCTTTCTTT.

This clonotype has a handful of counts. V gene TRBV9 combines with J gene TRBJ2-2, with TRBD1 identical over 8 bases. The germline V gene has CDR1 SGDLS and CDR2 YYNGEE. This CDR3 spans 18 amino acids. V was clipped by 0 bases and J by 0 bases; unmatched bases: 7. CDR3 nucleotides: TGTGCCAGCAGCGTAGTATCGTCGGGACAGGCGAACACCGGGGAGCTGTTTTTT. Amino acid sequence: CASSVVSSGQANTGELFF.

V is TRBV15 and J is TRBJ2-3, with 7 bases identical to TRBD2. V was pared by 1 base and J by 6 bases, with 13 bases of the junction left unmatched. The CDR3 loop spans 17 amino acids. In germline, CDR1 is LNHNV, CDR2 YYDKDF (reference sequence). The chain's CDR3 is CATSRAPSSGVMDTQYF. Written as DNA, the CDR3 is TGTGCCACCAGCAGAGCACCCTCAAGCGGGGTTATGGATACGCAGTATTTT.

V gene TRBV27 combines with J gene TRBJ2-3; 14 bases match TRBD2. The CDR3 is 17 residues long. J gave up 5 bases and V 4 bases, and 8 bases lay outside the gene matches. CDR1 is MNHEY, CDR2 SMNVEV, per germline (reference sequence). CDR3 sequence: CASSSLTSGGAGDTQYF. CDR3 nucleotides: TGTGCCAGCAGTTCATTGACTAGCGGGGGGGCAGGAGATACGCAGTATTTT.

The V call is TRBV5-1, the J call TRBJ2-3, with 9 nucleotides matching TRBD2. The CDR3 spans 15 residues. Germline loops: CDR1 SGHRS, CDR2 YFSETQ. Trimming took 7 bases from V and 4 from J; bases not matched to a gene: 10. In DNA form, the CDR3 reads TGCGCCAGCCAAGCCTCGCGGGGGGGCCCAGATACGCAGTATTTT. Its translation: CASQASRGGPDTQYF.

This clonotype was detected many times. The genes are TRBV5-1 and TRBJ2-3, with 9 bases that match TRBD2. The junction had 6 bases not matched to a gene; V was cut back by 1 base and J by 0 bases. The CDR3 extends over 17 amino acids. CDR1 and CDR2 (germline): SGHRS, YFSETQ. DNA for the CDR3: TGCGCCAGCAGCTTGAACGAGCGGGGGGCCAGCACAGATACGCAGTATTTT. This sequence encodes CASSLNERGASTDTQYF.

The rearrangement joins TRBV12-3 or TRBV12-4 to TRBJ1-5; possible D gene TRBD1, 5 bases. The V end was cut by 4 bases, the J end by 3 bases, with 7 bases between. This CDR3 contains 13 residues. The CDR3 coding sequence is TGTGCCAGCAGTTCAGGGTTCAATCAGCCCCAGCATTTT. Translation gives CASSSGFNQPQHF.

This clonotype was seen a few times. The gene calls are TRBV7-2 and TRBJ2-7, with D possibly matching TRBD2 (5 bases). CDR3 length equals 12 residues. CDR1 and CDR2 from the germline V gene are SGHTA and FQGNSA. With 5 bases removed from V and 4 bases from J, the gap between germline ends came to 9 bases. CDR3 sequence reads: CASSKGGYEQYV. DNA of the CDR3: TGTGCCAGCAGCAAGGGCGGGTACGAGCAGTACGTC.

This clonotype was picked up a small number of times. This chain joins TRBV4-1 and TRBJ2-7, with a tentative D call TRBD2 (5 bases). V lost 4 bases and J 7 bases, leaving 11 bases between the germline ends. The CDR3 runs 12 residues. CDR1 and CDR2 from the germline V gene are MGHRA and YSYEKL. CDR3 nucleotides: TGCGCCAGCAGCCGGATCAGCGGTGAGCAGTACTTC. Protein: CASSRISGEQYF.

This clonotype was seen many times. This chain uses TRBV5-1 with TRBJ2-2; 7 nucleotides align to TRBD1. Trimming cost V 3 bases and J 4 bases; bases outside gene matches: 6. The CDR3 spans 15 residues. The germline CDR1 and CDR2 sequences are SGHRS and YFSETQ. In nucleotides, the CDR3 is TGCGCCAGCAGCTCAGGGACAGCTTTCACCGGGGAGCTGTTTTTT. Translation gives CASSSGTAFTGELFF.

This chain links TRBV4-1 with TRBJ1-2; D uncertain. The CDR3 runs to 16 residues. The V gene's germline CDR1 is MGHRA and CDR2 YSYEKL. Trimming left V 2 bases short and J 1 base short, with 14 bases between. This chain's CDR3 is CASSQNLLRDNYGYTF. The DNA of the CDR3 is TGCGCCAGCAGCCAAAACCTCCTCCGGGATAACTATGGCTACACCTTC.

This clonotype was recorded at least ten times. This chain joins TRBV7-9 and TRBJ2-1; D remains unclear. In germline, CDR1 is SEHNR, CDR2 FQNEAQ (reference sequence). The V end lost 7 bases, the J end lost 5 bases, and 18 bases lay between the germline ends. The CDR3 totals 15 residues. CDR3 residues: CASTVLLPANNEQFF. Here the CDR3 DNA reads TGTGCCAGCACCGTCTTACTTCCTGCAAACAATGAGCAGTTCTTC. Filled out from reference TRBV7-9 and TRBJ2-1, the complete variable domain reads DTGVSQNPRHKITKRGQNVTFRCDPISEHNRLYWYRQTLGQGPEFLTYFQNEAQLEKSRLLSDRFSAERPKGSFSTLEIQRTEQGDSAMYLCASTVLLPANNEQFFGPGTRLTVL.

In this sample, this clonotype turned up a few times. This chain joins TRBV12-3 or TRBV12-4 and TRBJ1-1, with TRBD1 matching 8 bases. This CDR3 spans 14 amino acids. J lost 5 bases, V lost 6 bases, and 8 bases had no gene match. The CDR3 DNA reads as TGTGCCAGCAGATCACGGACAGGGCTAACTGAAGCTTTCTTT. Its translation is CASRSRTGLTEAFF.

The sample holds a few counts of this clonotype. This rearrangement joins TRBV5-1 to TRBJ2-5; D might be TRBD2 (5 bases). Trimming left V 0 bases short and J 0 bases short, with 9 bases between. The CDR3 length is 15 residues. Germline values: CDR1 SGHRS, CDR2 YFSETQ. The CDR3 DNA reads TGCGCCAGCAGCTTGGGACTAAAGTACCAAGAGACCCAGTACTTC. It encodes CASSLGLKYQETQYF.

This clonotype was counted ten times or more. The V gene is TRBV6-2 or TRBV6-3, the J gene TRBJ2-3; D possibly corresponds to TRBD2 (6 bases). The CDR3 is made up of 14 amino acids. V was pared by 2 bases and J by 5 bases, with 11 bases between. CDR1 is MNHEY, CDR2 SVGEGT, per germline. CDR3 sequence: CASSYRRGLDTQYF. CDR3 DNA: TGTGCCAGCAGTTACCGGCGGGGATTAGATACGCAGTATTTT.